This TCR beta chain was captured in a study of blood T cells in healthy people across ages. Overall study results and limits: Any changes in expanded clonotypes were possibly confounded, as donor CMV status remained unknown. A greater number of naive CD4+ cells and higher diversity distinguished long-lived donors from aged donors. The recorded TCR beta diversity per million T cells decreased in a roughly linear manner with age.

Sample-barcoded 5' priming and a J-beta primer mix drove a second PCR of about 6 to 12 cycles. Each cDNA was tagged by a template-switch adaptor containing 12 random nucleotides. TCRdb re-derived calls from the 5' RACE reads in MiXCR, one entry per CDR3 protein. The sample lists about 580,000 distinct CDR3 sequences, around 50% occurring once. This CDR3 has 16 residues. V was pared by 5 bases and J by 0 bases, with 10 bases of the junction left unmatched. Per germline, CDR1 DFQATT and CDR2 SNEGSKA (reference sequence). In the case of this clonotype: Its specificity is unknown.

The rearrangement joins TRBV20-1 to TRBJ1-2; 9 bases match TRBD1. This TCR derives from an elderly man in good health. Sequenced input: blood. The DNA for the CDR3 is TGCAGTGCTTCCGACAGGGGGGGGGCAGCTAACTATGGCTACACCTTC. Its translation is CSASDRGGAANYGYTF.